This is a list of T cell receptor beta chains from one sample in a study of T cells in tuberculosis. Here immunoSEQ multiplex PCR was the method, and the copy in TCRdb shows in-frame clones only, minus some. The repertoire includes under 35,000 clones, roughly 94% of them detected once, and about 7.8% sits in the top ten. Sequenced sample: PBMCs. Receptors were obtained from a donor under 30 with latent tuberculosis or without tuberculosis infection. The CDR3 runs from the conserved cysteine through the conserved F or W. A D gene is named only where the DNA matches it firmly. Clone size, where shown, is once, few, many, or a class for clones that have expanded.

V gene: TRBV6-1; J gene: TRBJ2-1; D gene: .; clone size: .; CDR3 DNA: TGTGCCAGCAGTGAAGGTCCTCTCCAGTATGAGCAGTTCTTC; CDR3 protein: CASSEGPLQYEQFF
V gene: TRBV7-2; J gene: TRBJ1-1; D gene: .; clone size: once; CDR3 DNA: TGTGCCAGCAGCTCATTATCGCAGGGAGGTGAAGCTTTCTTT; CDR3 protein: CASSSLSQGGEAFF
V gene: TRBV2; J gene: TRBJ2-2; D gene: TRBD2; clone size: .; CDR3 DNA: TGTGCCAGCACTGGACTAGGTTTGGGGACCGGGGAGCTGTTTTTT; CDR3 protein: CASTGLGLGTGELFF
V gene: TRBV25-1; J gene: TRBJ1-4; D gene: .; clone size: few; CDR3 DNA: TGTGCCAGCCGACTAGGGGCTAATGAAAAACTGTTTTTT; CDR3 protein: CASRLGANEKLFF
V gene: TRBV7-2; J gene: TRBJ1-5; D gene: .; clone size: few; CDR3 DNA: TGTGCCAGCAGCTTGTACAGTGATAGCAATCAGCCCCAGCATTTT; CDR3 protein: CASSLYSDSNQPQHF
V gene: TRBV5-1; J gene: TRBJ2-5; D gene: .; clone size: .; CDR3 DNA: TGCGCCAGCAGCTTGGGGCGGTCCGGGGAGACCCAGTACTTC; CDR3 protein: CASSLGRSGETQYF
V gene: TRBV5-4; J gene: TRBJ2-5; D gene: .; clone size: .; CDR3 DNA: TGTGCCAGCAGCTCCGGCGGACAGCAAGAGACCCAGTACTTC; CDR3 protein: CASSSGGQQETQYF
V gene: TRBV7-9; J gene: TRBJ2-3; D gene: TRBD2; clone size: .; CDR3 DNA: TGTGCCAGCAGCGGGGTTGGAGGCGGGAGAGCAGATACGCAGTATTTT; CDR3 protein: CASSGVGGGRADTQYF
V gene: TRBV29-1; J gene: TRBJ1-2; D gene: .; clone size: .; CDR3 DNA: TGCAGCGTTTCAGGGGCAGGAAACGGCTACACCTTC; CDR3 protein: CSVSGAGNGYTF
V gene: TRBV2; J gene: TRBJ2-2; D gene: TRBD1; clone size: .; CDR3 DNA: TGTGCCAGCATGGCGGGACAGGGCGGGACCGGGGAGCTGTTTTTT; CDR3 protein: CASMAGQGGTGELFF
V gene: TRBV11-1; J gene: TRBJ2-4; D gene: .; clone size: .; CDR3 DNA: TGTGCCAGCCGCTGGATGTGGCCTGCGGGTGTATTAAACATTCAGTACTTC; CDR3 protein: CASRWMWPAGVLNIQYF
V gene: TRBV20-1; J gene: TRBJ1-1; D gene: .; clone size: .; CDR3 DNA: TGCAGTGCCCAACTCGAGACTGAAGCTTTCTTT; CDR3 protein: CSAQLETEAFF
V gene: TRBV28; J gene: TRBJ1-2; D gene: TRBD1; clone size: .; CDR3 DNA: TGTGCCAGCAGTTTTACAGGGGGCCGTGGCTACACCTTC; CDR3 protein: CASSFTGGRGYTF
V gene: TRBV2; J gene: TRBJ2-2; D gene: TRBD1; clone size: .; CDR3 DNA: TGTGCCAGCAGCCGTAGGACAGGGGGCACCGGGGAGCTGTTTTTT; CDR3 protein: CASSRRTGGTGELFF
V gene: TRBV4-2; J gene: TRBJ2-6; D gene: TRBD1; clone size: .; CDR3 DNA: TGTGCCAGCAGCGGACAGGGAAACACTGGGGCCAACGTCCTGACTTTC; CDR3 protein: CASSGQGNTGANVLTF
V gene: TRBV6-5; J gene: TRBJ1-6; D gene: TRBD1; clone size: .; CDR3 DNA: TGTGCCAGCACACGGACAGGGAACTCACCCCTCCACTTT; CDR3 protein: CASTRTGNSPLHF
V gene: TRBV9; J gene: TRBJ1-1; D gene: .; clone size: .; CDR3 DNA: TGTGCCAGCAGCGTAGGATCGGGTTGGACTGAAGCTTTCTTT; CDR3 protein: CASSVGSGWTEAFF
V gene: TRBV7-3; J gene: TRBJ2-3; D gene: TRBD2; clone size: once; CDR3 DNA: TGTGCCAGCAGCTGGGGACTAGCGGGATCAGATACGCAGTATTTT; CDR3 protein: CASSWGLAGSDTQYF
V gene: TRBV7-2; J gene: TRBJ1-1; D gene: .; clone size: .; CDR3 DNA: TGTGCCAGCAGCCGAAGGGGGGGGATGTCTGAAGCTTTCTTT; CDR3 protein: CASSRRGGMSEAFF
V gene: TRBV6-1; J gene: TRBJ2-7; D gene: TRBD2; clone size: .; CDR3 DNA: TGTGCCAGCAGTGAAGCCGGGACTAGCTACGAGCAGTACTTC; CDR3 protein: CASSEAGTSYEQYF
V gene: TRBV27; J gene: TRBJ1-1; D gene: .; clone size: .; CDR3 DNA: TGTGCCAGCAGTTTGACAGTCGGCACTGAAGCTTTCTTT; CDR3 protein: CASSLTVGTEAFF
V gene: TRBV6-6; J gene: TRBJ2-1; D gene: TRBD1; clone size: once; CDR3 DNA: TGTGCCAGCAGTTACGGGACAGGGAATGAGCAGTTCTTC; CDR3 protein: CASSYGTGNEQFF
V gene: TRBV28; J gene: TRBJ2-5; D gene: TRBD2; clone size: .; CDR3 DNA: TGTGCCAGCACGAGGACTAGCGGGGCCTGGGAGACCCAGTACTTC; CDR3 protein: CASTRTSGAWETQYF
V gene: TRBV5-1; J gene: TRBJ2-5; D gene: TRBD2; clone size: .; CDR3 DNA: TGCGCCAGCAGCTTGGCCGGGACTAGCGGGAGGTCGGGGACCCAGTACTTC; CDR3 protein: CASSLAGTSGRSGTQYF
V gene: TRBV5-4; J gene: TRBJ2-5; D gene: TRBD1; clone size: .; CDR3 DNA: TGTGCCAGCAGCTCCACAGGGGGCGCCGCGGGAGAGACCCAGTACTTC; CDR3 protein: CASSSTGGAAGETQYF
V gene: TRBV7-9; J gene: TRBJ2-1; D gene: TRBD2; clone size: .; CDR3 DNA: TGTGCCAGCAGTCGTAGCGGGAGGGTTGTAGATGAGCAGTTCTTC; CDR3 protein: CASSRSGRVVDEQFF
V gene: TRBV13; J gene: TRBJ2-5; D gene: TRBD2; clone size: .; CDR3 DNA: TGTGCCAGCGGACTAGCGGGAGGAGAGACCCAGTACTTC; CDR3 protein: CASGLAGGETQYF
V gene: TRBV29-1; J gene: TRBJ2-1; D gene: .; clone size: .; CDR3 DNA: TGCAGCGACAGGACAGTTTACAATGAGCAGTTCTTC; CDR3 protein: CSDRTVYNEQFF
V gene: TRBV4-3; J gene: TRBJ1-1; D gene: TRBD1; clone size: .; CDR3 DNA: TGCGCCAGCAGCCAGGCTGGACAGGTAGTCACTGAAGCTTTCTTT; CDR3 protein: CASSQAGQVVTEAFF
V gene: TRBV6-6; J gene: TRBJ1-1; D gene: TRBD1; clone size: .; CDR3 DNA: TGTGCCAGCAGGCCGCAGGGGGCTAGCACTGAAGCTTTCTTT; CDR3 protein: CASRPQGASTEAFF
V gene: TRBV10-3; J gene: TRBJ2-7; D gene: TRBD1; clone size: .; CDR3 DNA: TGTGCCATCAGTGCCGGACAGGGAATTGCCTACGAGCAGTACTTC; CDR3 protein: CAISAGQGIAYEQYF
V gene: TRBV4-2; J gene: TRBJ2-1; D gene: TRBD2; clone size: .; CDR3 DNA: TGTGCCAGCAGCCACCATACTAGCGGGAGAAGGGATGAGCAGTTCTTC; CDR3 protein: CASSHHTSGRRDEQFF
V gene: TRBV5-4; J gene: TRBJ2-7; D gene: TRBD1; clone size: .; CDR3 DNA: TGTGCCAGCAGCTTTCGGACAGGGGGGGCTTACGAGCAGTACTTC; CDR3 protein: CASSFRTGGAYEQYF
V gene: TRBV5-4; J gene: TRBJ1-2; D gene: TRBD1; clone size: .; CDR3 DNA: TGTGCCAGCAGCGAGCCCGACAGGGGGCTGAGAGGCTACACCTTC; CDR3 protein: CASSEPDRGLRGYTF
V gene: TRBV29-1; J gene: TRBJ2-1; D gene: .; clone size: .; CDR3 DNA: TGCAGCGTCCTGCTAGCGAACTCCTACAATGAGCAGTTCTTC; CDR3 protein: CSVLLANSYNEQFF
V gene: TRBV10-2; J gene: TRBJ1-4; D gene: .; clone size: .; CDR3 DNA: TGCGCCAGCAGATTGGACACATCCACAGGTCCAACTAATGAAAAACTGTTTTTT; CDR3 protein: CASRLDTSTGPTNEKLFF
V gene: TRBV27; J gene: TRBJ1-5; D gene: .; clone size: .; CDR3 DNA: TGTGCCAGCAGTTCACAGCCGTATAGCAATCAGCCCCAGCATTTT; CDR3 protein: CASSSQPYSNQPQHF
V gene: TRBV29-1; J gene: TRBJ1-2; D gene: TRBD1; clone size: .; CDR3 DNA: TGCAGCGTTGGACAGGGGGCGACTAACTATGGCTACACCTTC; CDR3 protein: CSVGQGATNYGYTF
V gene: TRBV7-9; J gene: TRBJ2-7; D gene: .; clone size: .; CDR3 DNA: TGTGCCAGCAGCTCAACCGGGACAAATTTTGAGCAGTACTTC; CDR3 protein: CASSSTGTNFEQYF
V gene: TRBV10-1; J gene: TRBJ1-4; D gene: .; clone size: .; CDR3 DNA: TGCGCCAGCAGTGAAAGACATGGTGAAAAACTGTTTTTT; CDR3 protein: CASSERHGEKLFF
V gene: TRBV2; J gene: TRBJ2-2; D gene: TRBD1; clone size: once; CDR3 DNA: TGTGCCAGCAGTGGGACAGGGAGTATCACCGGGGAGCTGTTTTTT; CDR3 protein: CASSGTGSITGELFF
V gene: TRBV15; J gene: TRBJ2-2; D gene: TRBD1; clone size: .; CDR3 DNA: TGTGCCACCAGTGTGAACAGGGGAAACACCGGGGAGCTGTTTTTT; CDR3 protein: CATSVNRGNTGELFF
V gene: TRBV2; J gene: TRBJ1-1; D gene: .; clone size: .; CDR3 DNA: TGTGCCAACCGGTGGAGGGCGGCCACTGAAGCTTTCTTT; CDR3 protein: CANRWRAATEAFF
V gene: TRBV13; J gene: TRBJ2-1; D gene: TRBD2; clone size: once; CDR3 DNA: TGTGCCAGCAGCTTGACTAGCGGGTACAATGAGCAGTTCTTC; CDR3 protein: CASSLTSGYNEQFF
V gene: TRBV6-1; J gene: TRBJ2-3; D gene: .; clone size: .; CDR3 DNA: TGTGCCAGCAGTGCCGGGACTTTAAGCACAGATACGCAGTATTTT; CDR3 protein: CASSAGTLSTDTQYF
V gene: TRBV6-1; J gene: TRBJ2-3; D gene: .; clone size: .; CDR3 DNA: TGTGCCAGCAGGGGAGCAGATACGCAGTATTTT; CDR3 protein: CASRGADTQYF
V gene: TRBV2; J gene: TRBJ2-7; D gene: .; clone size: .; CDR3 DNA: TGTGCCAGCAGTGGGGGACCGGGGGTCAGTCGGTACGAGCAGTACTTC; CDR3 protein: CASSGGPGVSRYEQYF
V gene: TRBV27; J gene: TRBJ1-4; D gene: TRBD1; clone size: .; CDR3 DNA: TGTGCCAGCAGCAAAACGCGGCAGGGGGTAGAAAAACTGTTTTTT; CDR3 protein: CASSKTRQGVEKLFF